These 14 T cell receptor beta chains were sequenced from one sample in a study of Graves' ophthalmopathy and Graves' hyperthyroidism (dated by TCRdb to between 2017 and 2018). Sequencing took place on an Illumina HiSeq 2000. For repertoire sequencing, the TCR beta CDR3 regions were amplified from RNA transcripts. The first round was an RT-PCR using HTBI primers with the Qiagen OneStep RT-PCR kit, and this first round was followed by a second-round multiplex PCR, then size selection and purification. TCRdb took the public reads, trimmed them with fastp at Q25, ran MiXCR for clone calling and kept in-frame beta chains. CDR3 protein duplicates are merged, each entry listing the most common genes and DNA. The sample contains about 480,000 distinct CDR3 sequences, approximately 15% of them found a single time. The biggest ten clones account for over 8% of the sample. Sequencing input: blood. These receptors all stem from a woman aged 30 to 39 with Graves' ophthalmopathy. Donor details come from another sample of the same person, matched by shared clones.

This clonotype occurred many times. In DNA, the CDR3 is TGTGCCAGCGGACATGCAGGGGAGGGGGAGACCCAGTACTTC. Protein product: CASGHAGEGETQYF. The chain carries TRBV27 and TRBJ2-5, with TRBD2 as a possible D gene (7 bases). Trimming cost V 8 bases and J 5 bases, with 18 bases left between them. The CDR3 sequence is 14 residues long. CDR1 MNHEY and CDR2 SMNVEV come from the germline V gene (reference sequence).

In its sample, this clonotype was seen many times. The chain is built from TRBV28 and TRBJ2-6; D is unclear. CDR3 size: 18 residues. The ends were cut back, 7 bases at V and 0 bases at J, with 19 bases in the middle. Germline V CDR1 and CDR2: MDHEN, SYDVKM. CDR3 coding DNA: TGTGCCAGCACCTTCGGGTCGATGGGTAGCTCTGGGGCCAACGTCCTGACTTTC. As protein: CASTFGSMGSSGANVLTF.

Many counts were recorded for this clonotype. The rearrangement uses TRBV28 and TRBJ1-1; 7 nucleotides line up with TRBD1. The germline V gene encodes CDR1 MDHEN and CDR2 SYDVKM. The CDR3 runs to 15 residues. With V trimmed by 5 bases and J by 2 bases, 8 bases remained unmatched. The CDR3 is CASSGTEIANTEAFF. For the CDR3, the DNA is TGTGCCAGCAGTGGGACAGAAATCGCAAACACTGAAGCTTTCTTT.

The chain joins TRBV7-2 to TRBJ2-2, with D possibly being TRBD2 (7 bases). With 5 bases removed from V and 3 bases from J, the gap between germline ends came to 13 bases. There are 15 residues in the CDR3. Germline-derived CDR1 and CDR2 are SGHTA and FQGNSA. The CDR3 reads CASSREGGDTGELFF. In DNA, the CDR3 is TGTGCCAGCAGCCGGGAAGGGGGGGACACCGGGGAGCTGTTTTTT.

The chain is built from TRBV20-1 and TRBJ2-2, with 7 positions matching TRBD2. Looked up from germline, CDR1 is DFQATT and CDR2 is SNEGSKA (reference sequence). V lost 1 base and J lost 4; bases outside the gene matches: 6. The CDR3 has 15 amino acids. CDR3: CSARGGSPTTGELFF. Written as DNA, the CDR3 is TGCAGTGCTAGAGGCGGGAGTCCGACCACCGGGGAGCTGTTTTTT.

Many counts were recorded for this clonotype. The chain links TRBV20-1 to TRBJ1-2; D is ambiguous. V was trimmed by 3 bases and J by 8 bases, leaving 16 bases between them. The CDR3 covers 13 residues. Germline V lookup: CDR1 DFQATT, CDR2 SNEGSKA (reference sequence). The CDR3, as DNA: TGCAGTGCTAGTAGGGAAATCGAAAACGGCTACACCTTC. The encoded protein is CSASREIENGYTF.

There are many counts of this clonotype. The chain couples TRBV12-3 or TRBV12-4 to TRBJ1-1, with 9 bases lining up with TRBD1. The J segment lost 3 bases and the V segment lost 7 bases, leaving 9 bases of the junction unmatched. The CDR3 contains 15 residues. This CDR3 reads CASTEEDRGDTEAFF. Here the CDR3 DNA reads TGTGCCAGCACCGAGGAGGACAGGGGCGACACTGAAGCTTTCTTT.

Ten or more counts support this clonotype. The chain joins TRBV11-2 to TRBJ1-1; possibly TRBD1 for D (6 bases). Trimming cost V 1 base and J 1 base, with 13 bases left between them. Germline CDR1 SGHAT, CDR2 FQNNGV. This CDR3 contains 16 residues. CDR3 in amino acids: CASSLGGAGWNTEAFF. CDR3 DNA sequence: TGTGCCAGCAGCTTAGGGGGGGCAGGGTGGAACACTGAAGCTTTCTTT.

At least ten counts were recorded for this clonotype. The J gene is TRBJ1-2, the V gene TRBV12-3 or TRBV12-4, with TRBD1 identical over 9 bases. There are 15 residues in the CDR3. V shed 5 bases and J 2 bases; nucleotides not matched to a gene: 6. CDR3 region: CASSPSGQGNYGYTF. The CDR3 bases are TGTGCCAGCAGTCCCTCCGGACAGGGGAACTATGGCTACACCTTC.

This clonotype was seen repeatedly, ten times or more. This chain connects TRBV5-1 to TRBJ2-7; no definite D call. Germline CDR1 is SGHRS and CDR2 is YFSETQ. The CDR3 sequence is 13 residues long. V gave up 5 bases and J gave up 0 bases, with 9 bases separating them. The CDR3: CASRRPPSYEQYF. Here the CDR3 DNA reads TGCGCCAGCAGGAGGCCCCCCTCCTACGAGCAGTACTTC.

The V call is TRBV12-3 or TRBV12-4, the J call TRBJ1-2; possible D gene TRBD1, 5 bases. This CDR3 has 13 amino acids. V gave up 8 bases and J gave up 3 bases, with 13 bases separating them. The CDR3 sequence is CASRRGVDYGYTF. CDR3 coding DNA: TGTGCCAGCCGGCGGGGGGTAGACTATGGCTACACCTTC.

This clonotype was seen ten or more times. The chain recombines TRBV29-1 with TRBJ2-5; 7 bases match TRBD1. The germline V gene has CDR1 SQVTM and CDR2 ANQGSEA. V trimming: 0 bases; J trimming: 4 bases; junction bases outside the gene matches: 5. This CDR3 contains 14 residues. The CDR3 nucleotides read TGCAGCGTTGAAGATCCCGGACAGGCAGAGACCCAGTACTTC. Translated: CSVEDPGQAETQYF.

At least ten counts were recorded for this clonotype. V and J are TRBV28 and TRBJ1-5, with D uncertain. Trimming took off 2 bases at V and 5 bases at J, with 13 bases between the two ends. This CDR3 contains 15 residues. The V gene's germline CDR1 is MDHEN and CDR2 SYDVKM. CDR3 sequence reads: CASSLGWGIDQPQHF. The CDR3 DNA follows: TGTGCCAGCAGTTTAGGGTGGGGAATTGATCAGCCCCAGCATTTT.

This clonotype was recorded many times. This chain links TRBV27 with TRBJ1-1; D gene uncertain. The V end lost 8 bases, the J end lost 4 bases, and 8 bases lay between the germline ends. The CDR3 sequence is 11 residues long. CDR1 MNHEY and CDR2 SMNVEV come from the germline V gene (reference sequence). CDR3 region: CASDSGTEAFF. The CDR3 DNA is TGTGCCAGCGACTCGGGCACTGAAGCTTTCTTT.